The 17 T cell receptor beta chains in this list originate from one sample, sequenced in a study of cytomegalovirus exposure and HLA in healthy donors. Use of 60 Vbeta and 13 Jbeta primers characterized the PCR. Clones were read by immunoSEQ multiplex PCR, and TCRdb kept only the in-frame ones, dropping some. The data contain approximately 90,000 clones, around 75% of them seen just once; the ten biggest clones take up 2% to 2.5%. Input material: PBMCs. The receptors were sampled from a man in his forties in good health and CMV-seronegative.

The chain is built from TRBV25-1 and TRBJ1-2, with TRBD1 identical over 8 bases. Trimming removed 2 bases from V and 1 base from J; junction bases left unmatched: 6. Germline loops: CDR1 MGHDK, CDR2 SYGVNS. CDR3 length equals 16 residues. CDR3 protein: CASSEGTGHDNYGYTF. The CDR3 nucleotides read TGTGCCAGCAGTGAAGGGACAGGACACGATAACTATGGCTACACCTTC.

The chain is built from TRBV5-6 and TRBJ2-5, with 10 positions matching TRBD1. This CDR3 spans 16 amino acids. Germline CDR1 and CDR2: SGHDT and YYEEEE. V lost 6 bases, J lost 5 bases, and 13 bases stayed unmatched. CDR3 sequence reads: CASKGGTGDEGETQYF. Here the CDR3 DNA reads TGTGCCAGCAAGGGCGGGACAGGGGATGAGGGGGAGACCCAGTACTTC.

The sample holds many counts of this clone. The chain is built from TRBV10-3 and TRBJ2-7; the D gene is possibly TRBD2 (5 bases). The CDR3 covers 13 residues. V shed 6 bases and J shed 5 bases, with 14 bases lying between them. CDR1 is ENHRY and CDR2 is SYGVKD in the germline V gene. The CDR3 loop is CAIRMTLEDEQYF. CDR3 coding DNA: TGTGCCATCAGGATGACGTTGGAGGACGAGCAGTACTTC.

J is TRBJ1-4 and V is TRBV29-1, with TRBD1 matching 7 bases. V lost 4 bases and J lost 5; bases outside the gene matches: 4. CDR1 and CDR2 (germline): SQVTM, ANQGSEA. The CDR3 is 13 residues long. CDR3 in amino acids: CSVVQGVNEKLFF. Written as DNA, the CDR3 is TGCAGCGTTGTCCAGGGGGTAAATGAAAAACTGTTTTTT.

This chain joins TRBV13 and TRBJ2-1; 8 bases agree with TRBD1. Germline V gene lookup returns CDR1 PRHDT and CDR2 FYEKMQ (reference sequence). The length of the CDR3 is 13 residues. J lost 8 bases, V lost 5 bases, and 5 bases had no gene match. The CDR3, as DNA: TGTGCCAGCAGCCGGACAGGGTATGATGAGCAGTTCTTC. This translates into CASSRTGYDEQFF. Full variable domain (missing parts from reference TRBV13 and TRBJ2-1): AAGVIQSPRHLIKEKRETATLKCYPIPRHDTVYWYQQGPGQDPQFLISFYEKMQSDKGSIPDRFSAQQFSDYHSELNMSSLELGDSALYFCASSRTGYDEQFFGPGTRLTVL.

The V and J genes are TRBV4-1 and TRBJ2-2; the D is unclear. The CDR3 contains 15 residues. With 1 base removed from V and 5 bases from J, the gap between germline ends came to 11 bases. Germline V CDR1 and CDR2: MGHRA, YSYEKL. CDR3 in DNA: TGCGCCAGCAGCCAAGCAGACACGCTGACCGGGGAGCTGTTTTTT. Translating gives CASSQADTLTGELFF.

In its sample, this clone was seen a few times. The rearrangement uses TRBV21-1 and TRBJ2-5; the D call TRBD2 from the table was never checked on the DNA. TRBV21-1 is deemed a pseudogene. The CDR3 has 14 amino acids. The CDR3 coding sequence is TGTGCCAGCAGCAAAGGGAGGGGCAGGGAGACCCAGTACTTC. The encoded protein is CASSKGRGRETQYF.

The chain employs TRBV30 and TRBJ1-4; 7 bases line up with TRBD1. Trimming took 2 bases from V and 7 from J; bases not matched to a gene: 13. CDR1 is GTSNPN and CDR2 is SVGIG in the germline V gene (reference sequence). This CDR3 has 16 residues. The CDR3 region has the DNA TGTGCCTGGAGTTCATATCTCGGACAGGCTATTGAAAAACTGTTTTTT. Its protein is CAWSSYLGQAIEKLFF.

The rearrangement uses TRBV5-6 and TRBJ2-1; 9 positions agree with TRBD1. The CDR3 covers 16 residues. From germline, CDR1 is SGHDT and CDR2 YYEEEE. V was pared by 5 bases and J by 5 bases, with 11 bases of the junction left unmatched. The CDR3 spells CASRNSGQGRNNEQFF. As DNA, the CDR3 is TGTGCCAGCAGAAACAGTGGACAGGGGAGAAACAATGAGCAGTTCTTC.

This chain connects TRBV9 to TRBJ1-4, with D possibly being TRBD1 (6 bases). The germline CDR1 and CDR2 sequences are SGDLS and YYNGEE. V was trimmed by 1 base and J by 6 bases, leaving 10 bases between them. The length of the CDR3 is 14 residues. For the CDR3, the DNA is TGTGCCAGCAGCGTACAGGGGCTGGATGAAAAACTGTTTTTT. Translation: CASSVQGLDEKLFF.

V gene TRBV30 combines with J gene TRBJ1-1; D is unclear. The CDR3 has 13 amino acids. Germline loops: CDR1 GTSNPN, CDR2 SVGIG (reference sequence). The ends were cut back, 2 bases at V and 2 bases at J, with 9 bases in the middle. The CDR3 loop is CAWSRQANTEAFF. Here the CDR3 DNA reads TGTGCCTGGAGTCGCCAGGCAAACACTGAAGCTTTCTTT.

This clone has just a few counts. The chain has TRBV21-1 and TRBJ2-4; the table assigns TRBD1, which was not confirmed against the DNA. TRBV21-1 is assigned pseudogene status. The CDR3 extends over 16 amino acids. The CDR3 sequence: CASSARQGAPKNIQYF. The CDR3 DNA sequence: TGTGCCAGCAGCGCTCGACAGGGGGCACCCAAAAACATTCAGTACTTC.

This sequence joins TRBV6-5 and TRBJ2-5; a possible D gene is TRBD1 (5 bases). V lost 6 bases to trimming and J lost 3 bases, with 11 bases between them. This CDR3 is built from 13 residues. The germline gives CDR1 MNHEY, CDR2 SVGAGI. DNA for the CDR3: TGTGCCAGCAGCGGACACGACAAAGAGACCCAGTACTTC. Protein sequence: CASSGHDKETQYF.

The chain employs TRBV9 and TRBJ2-7; the match to TRBD1 covers 8 bases. The V gene end was trimmed by 4 bases and the J gene end by 6 bases; junction bases not matched to a gene: 3. The CDR3 covers 12 residues. The germline V gene has CDR1 SGDLS and CDR2 YYNGEE. DNA for the CDR3: TGTGCCAGCAGCCTAGACAGGGGCGAGCAGTACTTC. Translating it yields CASSLDRGEQYF.

The rearrangement links TRBV2 to TRBJ1-1; D call uncertain. Germline CDR1 is SNHLY and CDR2 is FYNNEI. The CDR3 is 12 residues long. V was trimmed by 5 bases and J by 4 bases, leaving 8 bases between them. The CDR3 loop reads CASSKEITEAFF. CDR3 sequence (DNA): TGTGCCAGCAGTAAGGAGATCACTGAAGCTTTCTTT. Drawing the rest from reference TRBV2 and TRBJ1-1, the complete variable domain is EPEVTQTPSHQVTQMGQEVILRCVPISNHLYFYWYRQILGQKVEFLVSFYNNEISEKSEIFDDQFSVERPDGSNFTLKIRSTKLEDSAMYFCASSKEITEAFFGQGTRLTVV.

The genes are TRBV27 and TRBJ2-3; 7 bases are shared with TRBD1. Germline V gene sequence: CDR1 MNHEY, CDR2 SMNVEV (reference sequence). Trimming took 5 bases from V and 1 from J; bases not matched to a gene: 6. The CDR3 totals 15 residues. CDR3 amino acids: CASSRQGIRTDTQYF. CDR3 sequence (DNA): TGTGCCAGCAGTCGACAGGGTATTCGCACAGATACGCAGTATTTT.

This CDR3 is CASRSNGQGTHEQYF. DNA of the CDR3: TGTGCCAGCAGGTCCAATGGACAGGGGACTCACGAGCAGTACTTC. This chain joins TRBV28 and TRBJ2-7, with TRBD1 matching 9 bases. Germline V gene sequence: CDR1 MDHEN, CDR2 SYDVKM. CDR3 length: 15 residues. The V segment lost 6 bases and the J segment 5 bases; nucleotides outside the gene matches: 11.